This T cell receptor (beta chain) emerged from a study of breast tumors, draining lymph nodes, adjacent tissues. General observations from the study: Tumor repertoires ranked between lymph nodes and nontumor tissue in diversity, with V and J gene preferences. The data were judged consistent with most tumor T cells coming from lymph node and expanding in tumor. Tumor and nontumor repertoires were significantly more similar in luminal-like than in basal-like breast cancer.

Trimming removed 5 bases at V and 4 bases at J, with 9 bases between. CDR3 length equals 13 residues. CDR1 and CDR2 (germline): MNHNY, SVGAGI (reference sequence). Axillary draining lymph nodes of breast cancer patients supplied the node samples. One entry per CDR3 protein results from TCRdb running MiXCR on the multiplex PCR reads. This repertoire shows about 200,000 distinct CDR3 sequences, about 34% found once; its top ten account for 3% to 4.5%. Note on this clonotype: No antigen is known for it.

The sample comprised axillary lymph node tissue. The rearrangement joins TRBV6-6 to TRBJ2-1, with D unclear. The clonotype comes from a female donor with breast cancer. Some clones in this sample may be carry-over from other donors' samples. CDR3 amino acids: CASSHRLYNEQFF. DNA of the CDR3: TGTGCCAGCAGTCACAGACTTTACAATGAGCAGTTCTTC.